Listed below are T cell receptor beta chains from one sample, sequenced in a study of cytomegalovirus exposure and HLA in healthy donors. Some clones are missing from TCRdb's copy, which holds only in-frame ones; the method was immunoSEQ multiplex PCR. The sample consists of under 400,000 clones, 86% of them appearing once. Sequencing input: PBMCs. The source is a woman between 18 and 30 years old in good health and CMV-seronegative. Both conserved end residues are part of each CDR3. D genes are given only for firm matches.

J gene	D gene	V gene	CDR3 protein	CDR3 DNA
TRBJ2-1	.	TRBV7-3	CASSLYSYNEQFF	TGTGCCAGCAGCTTATATTCCTACAATGAGCAGTTCTTC
TRBJ2-2	TRBD2	TRBV6-1	CASSTLAGDTGELFF	TGTGCCAGCAGTACTCTAGCGGGGGACACCGGGGAGCTGTTTTTT
TRBJ1-2	.	TRBV28	CASSINYGYTF	TGTGCCAGCAGTATAAACTATGGCTACACCTTC
TRBJ1-2	.	TRBV27	CASKAGTLWSGYTF	TGTGCCAGCAAAGCAGGGACACTATGGTCTGGCTACACCTTC
TRBJ2-7	TRBD1	TRBV7-9	CASSRGTGLYEQYF	TGTGCCAGCAGCCGCGGGACAGGGTTGTACGAGCAGTACTTC
TRBJ2-3	.	TRBV10-1	CASSEWGVSPDTQYF	TGCGCCAGCAGTGAGTGGGGAGTCAGCCCAGATACGCAGTATTTT
TRBJ2-3	TRBD1	TRBV7-9	CASSLKGASTDTQYF	TGTGCCAGCAGCTTAAAGGGGGCGAGCACAGATACGCAGTATTTT
TRBJ2-1	.	TRBV6-1	CASIWATHFNEQFF	TGTGCCAGCATATGGGCTACTCACTTCAATGAGCAGTTCTTC
TRBJ2-5	.	TRBV5-4	CASGLRDFQETQYF	TGTGCCAGCGGACTACGGGACTTCCAAGAGACCCAGTACTTC
TRBJ1-1	TRBD1	TRBV28	CASSITGGSDTEAFF	TGTGCCAGCAGTATCACAGGGGGTTCCGACACTGAAGCTTTCTTT
TRBJ1-2	TRBD1	TRBV30	CAWNDPQTGSGGYTF	TGTGCCTGGAATGATCCTCAGACAGGGAGTGGTGGCTACACCTTC
TRBJ1-1	TRBD1	TRBV10-1	CASSDPRDRMNTEAFF	TGCGCCAGCAGTGACCCCCGGGACAGGATGAACACTGAAGCTTTCTTT
TRBJ1-2	.	TRBV29-1	CSVEPRGAYYGYTF	TGCAGCGTTGAACCCCGGGGGGCGTACTATGGCTACACCTTC